The sequence of this TCR beta chain was determined in a study of T cells in Graves' hyperthyroidism and ophthalmopathy. Study-level background: Peripheral blood was secured at the point of initial diagnosis, before any treatment.

This clonotype was observed many times. Researchers amplified the TCR beta CDR3 regions from RNA transcripts. Initially, a first-round RT-PCR of the TCR CDR3 employed the HTBI primer set. TCRdb reprocessed the multiplex PCR reads with MiXCR, giving one entry per CDR3 protein. Of hundreds of thousands of distinct CDR3 sequences in the sample, around 22% were seen once. Germline CDR1 LNHNV, CDR2 YYDKDF (reference sequence). The CDR3 runs to 13 residues. The V end was cut by 8 bases, the J end by 5 bases, with 13 bases between. PBMCs were collected from a roughly 10 ml volume of fresh peripheral blood. The receptor comes from a young woman with Graves' ophthalmopathy. The J gene is TRBJ1-3, the V gene TRBV15; D remains ambiguous. Sequencing was carried out using blood. CDR3 sequence: CATALEGRNTIYF. DNA of the CDR3: TGTGCCACCGCCTTGGAGGGAAGAAACACCATATATTTT.